A single T cell receptor beta chain is shown here with its context. This entry is derived from a study of T cells of healthy individuals. Trimming took 0 bases from V and 4 from J, leaving 8 bases between them. This CDR3 is 14 amino acids long. The germline V gene has CDR1 MNHEY and CDR2 SVGAGI. Each CDR3 protein is one row after TCRdb ran MiXCR on the 5' RACE reads. The data contain 63,000 or so distinct CDR3 sequences, around 16% of them seen just once; the ten biggest clones take up approximately 4.7%. The sequence was collected from a human donor in good health. J is TRBJ2-3 and V is TRBV6-5; the D is unclear. CDR3 amino acids: CASSYSTVSDTQYF. The CDR3 DNA sequence: TGTGCCAGCAGTTACTCGACGGTCTCAGATACGCAGTATTTT.